A selection of T cell receptor beta chains follows, all from one sample in a study of T cell responses to AZD1222 COVID-19 vaccine. The table came from immunoSEQ multiplex PCR; TCRdb's copy has only in-frame clones and leaves some out. This repertoire shows 100,000 or so clones, more than 75% found once; its top ten account for around a tenth. Material: peripheral blood, obtained on day 0 of AZD1222 vaccination. The receptors come from an adult in good health. Each CDR3 is given with its conserved first and last residue. The D gene is left open where the match is weak. Only some rows state a clone size, as once, few, many or a class for expanded clones.

d_call clone_size j_call v_call cdr3_nt cdr3_aa
TRBD2 NA TRBJ2-5 TRBV28 TGTGCCAGCAGTTTTGAGAGCGGGAGGGGGGAGACCCAGTACTTC CASSFESGRGETQYF
NA NA TRBJ2-1 TRBV19 TGTGCCAGTAGTAACTCCAGGCTAGAGGTGAATGAGCAGTTCTTC CASSNSRLEVNEQFF
NA NA TRBJ1-1 TRBV5-4 TGTGCCAGCAGCCCGGAGATATTGAACACTGAAGCTTTCTTT CASSPEILNTEAFF
NA NA TRBJ2-7 TRBV28 TGTGCCAGCAGTTTCACCTACGAGCAGTACTTC CASSFTYEQYF
TRBD2 NA TRBJ2-7 TRBV7-9 TGTGCCAGCAGCTTAGCGGGAGGGCCGGTCTACGAGCAGTACTTC CASSLAGGPVYEQYF
TRBD1 NA TRBJ2-1 TRBV11-3 TGTGCCAGCAGCTTATCCGGGACAGCGGTGGGCAATGAGCAGTTCTTC CASSLSGTAVGNEQFF
TRBD2 NA TRBJ2-7 TRBV5-4 TGTGCCAGCAGCTTGGAACTAGCGGAGAGGGGCGAGCAGTACTTC CASSLELAERGEQYF
TRBD1 NA TRBJ2-7 TRBV27 TGTGCCAGCAGTTTAGGGGGACAGGGGGCCTACGAGCAGTACTTC CASSLGGQGAYEQYF
NA few TRBJ1-6 TRBV7-9 TGTGCCAGCAGCTTGGAGGGTGCGAATTCACCCCTCCACTTT CASSLEGANSPLHF
NA few TRBJ2-7 TRBV28 TGTGCCAGCAGTTTGGGGGAGTCCTTCTCCTACGAGCAGTACTTC CASSLGESFSYEQYF